These 32 T cell receptor beta chains originate from one sample sequenced in a study of blood T cell repertoires in COVID-19. The assay was immunoSEQ multiplex PCR, and TCRdb's table has in-frame clones only and misses some. The sample has fewer than 150,000 clones; more than 75% are singletons. Specimen: peripheral blood. The receptors shown here come from a human donor in a cohort sampled during active COVID-19.

This clone was counted a single time. V usage is TRBV5-5 and J usage is TRBJ2-5; D gene ambiguous. CDR1 and CDR2 from the germline V gene are SGHKS and YYEKEE (reference sequence). The CDR3 covers 14 residues. Trimming cost V 4 bases and J 5 bases, with 15 bases left between them. CDR3 region: CASSVGHDTETQYF. In nucleotides, the CDR3 is TGTGCCAGCAGCGTTGGGCACGATACGGAGACCCAGTACTTC.

The chain links TRBV9 to TRBJ2-2; 9 nucleotides line up with TRBD2. The CDR3 extends over 17 amino acids. Germline trimming cut 3 bases from V and 1 base from J; bases unmatched to any gene: 7. Looked up from germline, CDR1 is SGDLS and CDR2 is YYNGEE. The CDR3 region has the DNA TGTGCCAGCAGCGGAAGACTAGCGGTTAGGAACACCGGGGAGCTGTTTTTT. Protein product: CASSGRLAVRNTGELFF.

This chain connects TRBV28 to TRBJ2-5; the match to TRBD1 covers 7 bases. The CDR3 is 15 residues long. Germline-derived CDR1 and CDR2 are MDHEN and SYDVKM. Germline trimming cut 1 base from V and 5 bases from J; bases unmatched to any gene: 7. The CDR3 DNA follows: TGTGCCAGCAGTTTATCGGGGACAGCCAAGGAGACCCAGTACTTC. This encodes CASSLSGTAKETQYF.

In nucleotides, the CDR3 is TGTGCCAGCAGTGAAGGCCTAGCGGGGCCCACCGGGGAGCTGTTTTTT. Protein: CASSEGLAGPTGELFF. The chain has TRBV2 and TRBJ2-2; 9 nucleotides align to TRBD2. From germline, CDR1 is SNHLY and CDR2 FYNNEI. The V and J ends lost 1 base and 4 bases, in that order; junction bases with no gene match: 4. The CDR3 runs to 16 residues.

The V gene is TRBV10-3, the J gene TRBJ2-7, with TRBD1 identical over 7 bases. CDR1 is ENHRY and CDR2 is SYGVKD in the germline V gene. Trimming took 3 bases from V and 0 from J; bases not matched to a gene: 5. CDR3 size: 15 residues. The CDR3 is CAISESRDSSYEQYF. In DNA, the CDR3 is TGTGCCATCAGTGAATCCCGGGACAGCTCCTACGAGCAGTACTTC.

The gene calls are TRBV15 and TRBJ2-3, with D possibly being TRBD1 (6 bases). Germline V gene sequence: CDR1 LNHNV, CDR2 YYDKDF (reference sequence). V dropped 3 bases and J dropped 1 base, with 8 bases sitting between them. The CDR3 is 14 residues long. CDR3 coding DNA: TGTGCCACCAGCAGGTCAGGGGGCACAGATACGCAGTATTTT. Protein product: CATSRSGGTDTQYF.

The gene calls are TRBV6-5 and TRBJ1-1; D unclear. The germline V and J ends were trimmed by 2 bases and 6 bases, with 16 bases remaining between them. This CDR3 spans 15 amino acids. In germline, CDR1 is MNHEY, CDR2 SVGAGI. CDR3 sequence (DNA): TGTGCCAGCAGTTACGAGGTGGTAAAGGCTTCTGAAGCTTTCTTT. Protein sequence: CASSYEVVKASEAFF.

This chain connects TRBV30 to TRBJ2-3, with 7 bases identical to TRBD1. V gave up 7 bases and J gave up 2 bases; unmatched junction bases: 12. CDR1 is GTSNPN and CDR2 is SVGIG in the germline V gene (reference sequence). The CDR3 loop spans 15 amino acids. The CDR3: CASGEGAWDTDTQYF. In DNA form, the CDR3 reads TGTGCCTCCGGAGAGGGGGCATGGGACACAGATACGCAGTATTTT. Variable domain in full (rest from reference TRBV30 and TRBJ2-3): SQTIHQWPATLVQPVGSPLSLECTVEGTSNPNLYWYRQAAGRGLQLLFYSVGIGQISSEVPQNLSASRPQDRQFILSSKKLLLSDSGFYLCASGEGAWDTDTQYFGPGTRLTVL.

The gene calls are TRBV6-5 and TRBJ2-1; possible D gene TRBD2, 5 bases. This CDR3 is 13 amino acids long. Germline loops: CDR1 MNHEY, CDR2 SVGAGI. V lost 7 bases and J 6 bases, leaving 13 bases between the germline ends. CDR3 in DNA: TGTGCCAGCAAGCTTCGGGAAGGCAATGAGCAGTTCTTC. It codes for CASKLREGNEQFF.

The chain is built from TRBV5-1 and TRBJ2-7; 14 nucleotides align to TRBD2. The CDR3 contains 18 residues. Germline V lookup: CDR1 SGHRS, CDR2 YFSETQ. Trimming cost V 0 bases and J 2 bases; bases outside gene matches: 7. The chain's CDR3 is CASSLGTSGGRSPYEQYF. DNA for the CDR3: TGCGCCAGCAGCTTGGGGACTAGCGGGGGGCGCTCCCCCTACGAGCAGTACTTC.

This clone was found a few times. The chain uses TRBV28 and TRBJ1-2; weak D call: TRBD1 (5 bases). The germline V gene encodes CDR1 MDHEN and CDR2 SYDVKM. Deletions cut 5 bases from V and 3 bases from J, with 13 bases between. The CDR3 covers 14 residues. CDR3 sequence: CASSPGWVDYGYTF. The DNA for the CDR3 is TGTGCCAGCAGTCCAGGGTGGGTGGACTATGGCTACACCTTC.

V usage is TRBV7-9 and J usage is TRBJ2-3; 10 bases fit TRBD2. Losses at the gene ends were 5 bases for V and 2 bases for J; bases not matched to a gene: 7. In germline, CDR1 is SEHNR, CDR2 FQNEAQ (reference sequence). The CDR3 consists of 16 residues. The CDR3 protein is CASSRTSGTNTDTQYF. In nucleotides, the CDR3 is TGTGCCAGCAGCCGGACTAGCGGAACCAACACAGATACGCAGTATTTT.

The rearrangement uses TRBV2 and TRBJ1-5; perhaps TRBD1 as D (6 bases). CDR1 is SNHLY, CDR2 FYNNEI, per germline. CDR3 length: 13 residues. The germline V and J ends were trimmed by 7 bases and 0 bases, with 7 bases remaining between them. The DNA of the CDR3 is TGTGCCAGCAAGGGGGATAGCAATCAGCCCCAGCATTTT. This codes for CASKGDSNQPQHF. The whole variable domain, filled in from reference TRBV2 and TRBJ1-5, reads EPEVTQTPSHQVTQMGQEVILRCVPISNHLYFYWYRQILGQKVEFLVSFYNNEISEKSEIFDDQFSVERPDGSNFTLKIRSTKLEDSAMYFCASKGDSNQPQHFGDGTRLSIL.

The chain combines TRBV6-1 with TRBJ1-3, with 10 bases aligning to TRBD1. CDR1 is MNHNS and CDR2 is SASEGT in the germline V gene. The CDR3 has 17 amino acids. With V trimmed by 4 bases and J by 4 bases, 10 bases remained unmatched. The CDR3 reads CASSVQGQGLKGNTIYF. CDR3 DNA: TGTGCCAGCAGTGTACAGGGACAGGGGTTGAAGGGAAACACCATATATTTT.

The chain links TRBV4-2 to TRBJ1-1; possibly TRBD1 for D (5 bases). CDR3 length equals 18 residues. Germline loops: CDR1 LGHNA, CDR2 YNFKEQ. V was shortened by 0 bases and J by 1 base, with 18 bases between the two germline ends. CDR3 region: CASSQDLGRLGANTEAFF. CDR3 sequence (DNA): TGTGCCAGCAGCCAAGATCTCGGGAGACTAGGGGCGAACACTGAAGCTTTCTTT.

The genes are TRBV14 and TRBJ2-3; 8 bases line up with TRBD2. Per germline, CDR1 SGHDN and CDR2 FVKESK. There are 17 residues in the CDR3. The trim removed 0 bases at V and 5 bases at J, leaving 10 bases unmatched. CDR3 loop: CASSQDFRTGGEDTQYF. For the CDR3, the DNA is TGTGCCAGCAGCCAAGATTTTAGGACGGGAGGGGAAGATACGCAGTATTTT.

The chain carries TRBV6-5 and TRBJ2-1, with 10 nucleotides matching TRBD1. The CDR3 is made up of 15 amino acids. Per the germline V gene, CDR1 is MNHEY and CDR2 is SVGAGI. Trimming at V came to 5 bases and at J to 6 bases, leaving 7 bases not matched to a gene. The CDR3 loop reads CASSLDRGQSNEQFF. The CDR3 nucleotides read TGTGCCAGCAGTCTTGACAGGGGGCAAAGCAATGAGCAGTTCTTC.

The chain is built from TRBV28 and TRBJ2-7; TRBD1 matches 9 bases. The J segment lost 3 bases and the V segment lost 5 bases, leaving 8 bases of the junction unmatched. Germline V gene sequence: CDR1 MDHEN, CDR2 SYDVKM. The CDR3 totals 15 residues. CDR3 residues: CASSPGDRAGYEQYF. CDR3 nucleotides: TGTGCCAGCAGTCCCGGGGACAGGGCTGGCTACGAGCAGTACTTC.

The chain uses TRBV19 and TRBJ2-1; 8 nucleotides line up with TRBD2. Germline V lookup: CDR1 LNHDA, CDR2 SQIVND (reference sequence). CDR3 length equals 14 residues. Unmatched junction bases numbered 10, after V lost 6 bases and J lost 9 bases. CDR3 sequence (DNA): TGTGCCAGTAGACCGGGGGGGCGGGGTCTTGAGCAGTTCTTC. Amino acid sequence: CASRPGGRGLEQFF.

The rearrangement uses TRBV28 and TRBJ2-3; 9 nucleotides agree with TRBD1. Losses at the gene ends were 2 bases for V and 2 bases for J; bases not matched to a gene: 5. This CDR3 spans 16 amino acids. Germline loops: CDR1 MDHEN, CDR2 SYDVKM. CDR3 sequence (DNA): TGTGCCAGCAGTTTACCAGGGACAGGGAACACAGATACGCAGTATTTT. Protein sequence: CASSLPGTGNTDTQYF.

The rearrangement joins TRBV6-5 to TRBJ1-1; the D gene is possibly TRBD1 (6 bases). Germline CDR1 is MNHEY and CDR2 is SVGAGI. There are 15 residues in the CDR3. V was cut by 4 bases and J by 4 bases, with 16 bases left in between. The CDR3 DNA is TGTGCCAGCAGTTTGCATTACAGGGCGAGCACTGAAGCTTTCTTT. Translated: CASSLHYRASTEAFF.

A word on this clone: A clone one base away is much larger, so this may be a read error. The rearrangement links TRBV11-2 to TRBJ2-1; 12 bases agree with TRBD2. J was trimmed by 0 bases and V by 4 bases; bases with no gene match: 7. The CDR3 spans 18 residues. Germline CDR1 is SGHAT and CDR2 is FQNNGV. CDR3: CASSYRETSGSSYNEQFF. CDR3 DNA: TGTGCCAGCAGCTACAGGGAGACTAGCGGGAGCTCCTACAATGAGCAGTTCTTC. Using reference TRBV11-2 and TRBJ2-1 for the parts outside the CDR3, the full variable domain is EAGVAQSPRYKIIEKRQSVAFWCNPISGHATLYWYQQILGQGPKLLIQFQNNGVVDDSQLPKDRFSAERLKGVDSTLKIQPAKLEDSAVYLCASSYRETSGSSYNEQFFGPGTRLTVL.

The V and J genes are TRBV7-6 and TRBJ2-3; D not certain. The CDR3 is 12 residues long. V lost 5 bases to trimming and J lost 5 bases, with 8 bases between them. Germline V lookup: CDR1 SGHVS, CDR2 FNYEAQ. The CDR3 DNA reads as TGTGCCAGCAGCCTGAGTGTAGATACGCAGTATTTT. This sequence encodes CASSLSVDTQYF.

The genes are TRBV5-1 and TRBJ1-6; D unclear. Trimming took 1 base from V and 10 from J, leaving 12 bases between them. Germline V gives CDR1 SGHRS, CDR2 YFSETQ. The CDR3 is made up of 14 amino acids. The CDR3 spells CASSLSMPYSPLHF. The CDR3, as DNA: TGCGCCAGCAGCTTGAGTATGCCCTACTCACCCCTCCACTTT.

The V call is TRBV11-1, the J call TRBJ1-1; the match to TRBD1 covers 7 bases. With V trimmed by 1 base and J by 2 bases, 7 bases remained unmatched. This CDR3 comprises 16 residues. Per the germline V gene, CDR1 is SGHAT and CDR2 is FQDESV (reference sequence). CDR3 loop: CASSLGQGGVNTEAFF. The CDR3 region has the DNA TGTGCCAGCAGCTTAGGGCAGGGGGGCGTCAACACTGAAGCTTTCTTT.

The V and J genes are TRBV5-1 and TRBJ1-1; TRBD1 matches 10 bases. CDR3 length: 17 amino acids. In germline, CDR1 is SGHRS, CDR2 YFSETQ. The V and J ends lost 4 bases and 3 bases, in that order; junction bases with no gene match: 12. CDR3 region: CASSADRGRVWDTEAFF. For the CDR3, the DNA is TGCGCCAGCAGCGCAGACAGGGGGCGCGTCTGGGACACTGAAGCTTTCTTT.

The chain couples TRBV27 to TRBJ2-5; D perhaps matches TRBD2 (7 bases). The CDR3 is 15 residues long. Germline CDR1 MNHEY, CDR2 SMNVEV (reference sequence). Between the trimmed V and J ends, which lost 1 base and 5 bases, there was a span of 14 bases. The CDR3 protein is CASSLFQGRGETQYF. The CDR3 coding sequence is TGTGCCAGCAGTTTATTCCAGGGGAGGGGGGAGACCCAGTACTTC.

This clone has a single count. The chain couples TRBV28 to TRBJ1-5; TRBD1 is a possible D gene (5 bases). V lost 4 bases and J 10 bases, leaving 11 bases between the germline ends. Germline values: CDR1 MDHEN, CDR2 SYDVKM. This CDR3 is built from 12 residues. The CDR3 protein is CASSSPQGPQHF. The CDR3 nucleotides read TGTGCCAGCAGTTCCCCCCAGGGCCCCCAGCATTTT.

The J gene is TRBJ1-5, the V gene TRBV30; D gene unclear. CDR1 and CDR2 from the germline V gene are GTSNPN and SVGIG (reference sequence). The CDR3 contains 13 residues. The V end was cut by 5 bases, the J end by 0 bases, with 8 bases between. DNA of the CDR3: TGTGCCTGGTCCGGGAATAGCAATCAGCCCCAGCATTTT. Its protein product is CAWSGNSNQPQHF. Combining the CDR3 with reference TRBV30 and TRBJ1-5 gives the whole variable domain SQTIHQWPATLVQPVGSPLSLECTVEGTSNPNLYWYRQAAGRGLQLLFYSVGIGQISSEVPQNLSASRPQDRQFILSSKKLLLSDSGFYLCAWSGNSNQPQHFGDGTRLSIL.

The V and J genes are TRBV5-6 and TRBJ2-5; possible D gene TRBD1, 6 bases. The germline V gene encodes CDR1 SGHDT and CDR2 YYEEEE. Trimming removed 4 bases from V and 0 bases from J, with 13 bases in between. This CDR3 is built from 15 residues. The CDR3 protein is CASSPLKGDQETQYF. DNA for the CDR3: TGTGCCAGCAGCCCTTTAAAGGGGGACCAAGAGACCCAGTACTTC.

J is TRBJ2-7 and V is TRBV5-6; a possible D gene is TRBD1 (5 bases). CDR3 length equals 13 residues. Deletions cut 4 bases from V and 1 base from J, with 9 bases between. Germline loops: CDR1 SGHDT, CDR2 YYEEEE. CDR3 nucleotides: TGTGCCAGCAGCCCAGGGTGGTCCTACGAGCAGTACTTC. This encodes CASSPGWSYEQYF. The full variable domain, rest sourced from reference TRBV5-6 and TRBJ2-7, is DAGVTQSPTHLIKTRGQQVTLRCSPKSGHDTVSWYQQALGQGPQFIFQYYEEEERQRGNFPDRFSGHQFPNYSSELNVNALLLGDSALYLCASSPGWSYEQYFGPGTRLTVT.

The chain is built from TRBV6-2 or TRBV6-3 and TRBJ2-7; D is perhaps TRBD2 (5 bases). The CDR3 is 14 amino acids. The V and J ends lost 5 bases and 2 bases respectively, with 13 bases between them. Germline-derived CDR1 and CDR2 are MNHEY and SVGEGT. CDR3 loop: CASSTDSHPYEQYF. Written as DNA, the CDR3 is TGTGCCAGCAGTACGGACTCACACCCCTACGAGCAGTACTTC.